The 19 T cell receptor beta chains given below trace back to one sample, sequenced in a study of CD8 T cells in ankylosing spondylitis. TCRdb independently ran MiXCR on the 5' RACE reads; one entry per CDR3 protein. The sample shows more than 400,000 distinct CDR3 sequences, approximately 5% of them seen only once. Their specific antigens are unknown. General observations from the study: A TCR beta motif of roughly eight highly homologous variants seemed to mark ankylosing spondylitis blood.

The sequencing input was blood, either unsorted or a sorted T cell fraction (not recorded which). These receptors originate from a male donor with ankylosing spondylitis.

This clonotype has at least ten counts. V gene TRBV12-3 or TRBV12-4 combines with J gene TRBJ1-2; D might be TRBD1 (5 bases). V was trimmed by 6 bases and J by 4 bases, leaving 15 bases between them. The CDR3 runs 14 residues. The CDR3, as DNA: TGTGCCAGCAGAAGGGGACGGACGAGCTATGGCTACACCTTC. Amino acid sequence: CASRRGRTSYGYTF.

The CDR3 spells CSVSVAGVSEQYF. The CDR3, as DNA: TGCAGCGTTAGTGTGGCGGGAGTCTCCGAGCAGTACTTC. This chain links TRBV29-1 with TRBJ2-7; 7 bases are shared with TRBD2. In germline, CDR1 is SQVTM, CDR2 ANQGSEA. The CDR3 consists of 13 residues. Trimming removed 5 bases from V and 6 bases from J; junction bases left unmatched: 10.

This clonotype was recorded many times. The genes are TRBV7-3 and TRBJ2-5; unclear D gene. The V end was cut by 5 bases, the J end by 2 bases, with 9 bases between. This CDR3 spans 13 amino acids. CDR1 is SGHTA, CDR2 FQGTGA, per germline. The CDR3 DNA follows: TGTGCCAGCAGCGGACCCGGGCAAGAGACCCAGTACTTC. Translated, it gives CASSGPGQETQYF.

Ten or more counts support this clonotype. The chain couples TRBV12-3 or TRBV12-4 to TRBJ2-5, with 8 nucleotides matching TRBD2. J lost 5 bases, V lost 7 bases, and 9 bases had no gene match. CDR3 length equals 14 residues. This CDR3 is CASTPSLAVETQYF. CDR3 DNA: TGTGCCAGCACCCCCTCACTAGCGGTGGAGACCCAGTACTTC.

This clonotype has ten or more counts. The chain employs TRBV5-1 and TRBJ2-1; D remains ambiguous. Trimming removed 2 bases from V and 5 bases from J, with 11 bases in between. CDR1 is SGHRS, CDR2 YFSETQ, per germline. The CDR3 extends over 14 amino acids. The DNA of the CDR3 is TGCGCCAGCAGCTTTAACTCGGAAAACAATGAGCAGTTCTTC. This gives the protein CASSFNSENNEQFF.

In its sample, this clonotype was seen a few times. This sequence joins TRBV20-1 and TRBJ1-5; D might be TRBD1 (5 bases). The CDR3 is made up of 15 amino acids. The V end lost 3 bases, the J end lost 7 bases, and 19 bases lay between the germline ends. The germline gives CDR1 DFQATT, CDR2 SNEGSKA (reference sequence). CDR3 loop: CSARGQGSWGQPQHF. The CDR3, as DNA: TGCAGTGCTAGGGGGCAGGGATCCTGGGGCCAGCCCCAGCATTTT.

This clonotype was counted ten times or more. The J gene is TRBJ2-7, the V gene TRBV5-1; perhaps TRBD1 as D (5 bases). Germline loops: CDR1 SGHRS, CDR2 YFSETQ. This CDR3 contains 15 residues. V was trimmed by 4 bases and J by 2 bases, leaving 16 bases between them. In nucleotides, the CDR3 is TGCGCCAGCAGCGTTAATATTGACAGTACCTACGAGCAGTACTTC. Protein sequence: CASSVNIDSTYEQYF.

This clonotype was seen ten or more times. The chain employs TRBV6-1 and TRBJ1-6; D may be TRBD1 (6 bases). Germline-derived CDR1 and CDR2 are MNHNS and SASEGT. This CDR3 is 16 amino acids long. The V end was cut by 8 bases, the J end by 0 bases, with 14 bases between. The CDR3 DNA reads as TGTGCCAGCTGTCCTCACAGGGACTCCTATAATTCACCCCTCCACTTT. Translated: CASCPHRDSYNSPLHF.

There are many counts of this clonotype. V and J are TRBV5-1 and TRBJ2-1, with 7 bases lining up with TRBD1. From germline, CDR1 is SGHRS and CDR2 YFSETQ. The CDR3 totals 14 residues. Germline trimming cut 0 bases from V and 7 bases from J; bases unmatched to any gene: 4. The CDR3 loop reads CASSLETTGNEQFF. DNA for the CDR3: TGCGCCAGCAGCTTGGAGACGACAGGGAATGAGCAGTTCTTC.

This clonotype was detected many times. The V and J genes are TRBV7-9 and TRBJ2-1; perhaps TRBD2 as D (6 bases). Germline V gives CDR1 SEHNR, CDR2 FQNEAQ (reference sequence). The V gene lost 2 bases and the J gene lost 6 bases, with 14 bases spanning the gap. The CDR3 length is 15 residues. This CDR3 reads CASSLWTIASNEQFF. In DNA form, the CDR3 reads TGTGCCAGCAGCTTATGGACTATAGCCTCCAATGAGCAGTTCTTC.

This clonotype was counted a few times. This chain joins TRBV11-2 and TRBJ2-4, with no clear D. V was shortened by 5 bases and J by 6 bases, with 17 bases between the two germline ends. The CDR3 extends over 15 amino acids. CDR1 SGHAT and CDR2 FQNNGV come from the germline V gene. CDR3: CASSTYVGIGNIQYF. The DNA for the CDR3 is TGTGCCAGCAGCACCTATGTTGGGATCGGAAACATTCAGTACTTC.

At least ten counts were recorded for this clonotype. This chain links TRBV20-1 with TRBJ2-1; perhaps TRBD1 as D (6 bases). Germline V CDR1 and CDR2: DFQATT, SNEGSKA (reference sequence). Trimming took 6 bases from V and 5 from J, leaving 17 bases between them. The CDR3 extends over 14 amino acids. Here the CDR3 DNA reads TGCAGTGCGGAGATGGGACACCTAGACAATGAGCAGTTCTTC. It translates to CSAEMGHLDNEQFF.

This clonotype was counted many times. The chain joins TRBV10-3 to TRBJ2-3; the match to TRBD1 covers 7 bases. The CDR3 contains 17 residues. V trimming: 5 bases; J trimming: 3 bases; junction bases outside the gene matches: 14. CDR1 is ENHRY and CDR2 is SYGVKD in the germline V gene. Here the CDR3 reads CAISWGQGVRRTDTQYF. DNA of the CDR3: TGTGCCATCAGTTGGGGGCAGGGGGTTCGTAGGACAGATACGCAGTATTTT.

In its sample, this clonotype was seen many times. This chain joins TRBV20-1 and TRBJ2-7; no clear D gene. V was clipped by 6 bases and J by 4 bases, with 19 bases between them. CDR1 is DFQATT and CDR2 is SNEGSKA in the germline V gene (reference sequence). The CDR3 sequence is 14 residues long. In DNA, the CDR3 is TGCAGTGCCAGGTCCCCCGCCCTGGGGTACGAGCAGTACTTC. Translating gives CSARSPALGYEQYF.

This clonotype was observed many times. The J gene is TRBJ2-3, the V gene TRBV7-3; TRBD1 is a possible D gene (6 bases). Germline V gene sequence: CDR1 SGHTA, CDR2 FQGTGA. This CDR3 comprises 15 residues. V was trimmed by 8 bases and J by 0 bases, leaving 15 bases between them. The CDR3 region is CASGRGLPSTDTQYF. As DNA, the CDR3 is TGTGCCAGCGGCAGGGGCCTACCTAGCACAGATACGCAGTATTTT. Full variable domain (outside the CDR3, taken from reference TRBV7-3 and TRBJ2-3): GAGVSQTPSNKVTEKGKYVELRCDPISGHTALYWYRQSLGQGPEFLIYFQGTGAADDSGLPNDRFFAVRPEGSVSTLKIQRTERGDSAVYLCASGRGLPSTDTQYFGPGTRLTVL.

This clonotype was detected many times. The rearrangement joins TRBV10-2 to TRBJ1-2; a possible D gene is TRBD1 (6 bases). The V gene lost 7 bases and the J gene lost 2 bases, with 17 bases spanning the gap. The germline V gene encodes CDR1 WSHSY and CDR2 SAAADI. The CDR3 extends over 15 amino acids. The CDR3 region is CASTTETGANYGYTF. In DNA form, the CDR3 reads TGCGCCAGCACCACCGAGACAGGCGCGAACTATGGCTACACCTTC.

The table lists this clonotype with many counts. V usage is TRBV5-1 and J usage is TRBJ1-2; no clear D. The CDR3 sequence is 14 residues long. Germline V gene sequence: CDR1 SGHRS, CDR2 YFSETQ. Trimming stripped 4 bases from V and 8 bases from J, with 18 bases between. The CDR3 is CASSLGPEAQGYTF. The CDR3 coding sequence is TGCGCCAGCAGCCTCGGACCAGAGGCTCAAGGCTACACCTTC. Combining the CDR3 with reference TRBV5-1 and TRBJ1-2 gives the whole variable domain KAGVTQTPRYLIKTRGQQVTLSCSPISGHRSVSWYQQTPGQGLQFLFEYFSETQRNKGNFPGRFSGRQFSNSRSEMNVSTLELGDSALYLCASSLGPEAQGYTFGSGTRLTVV.

J is TRBJ2-7 and V is TRBV7-2; 10 nucleotides match TRBD2. This CDR3 has 15 amino acids. The trim removed 0 bases at V and 4 bases at J, leaving 3 bases unmatched. Germline lookup yields CDR1 SGHTA and CDR2 FQGNSA. The DNA of the CDR3 is TGTGCCAGCAGCTTAGCGCCAGCGGGAGGGTACGAGCAGTACTTC. This translates into CASSLAPAGGYEQYF.

This clonotype was counted at least ten times. This chain connects TRBV4-3 to TRBJ2-7; D is ambiguous. There are 13 residues in the CDR3. Germline CDR1 LGHNA, CDR2 YSLEER. V shed 0 bases and J shed 3 bases, with 6 bases lying between them. DNA of the CDR3: TGCGCCAGCAGCCAAGATCTATTCTACGAGCAGTACTTC. Translation gives CASSQDLFYEQYF.